The next 23 T cell receptor beta chains were all read from a single sample in a study of blood T cells in healthy people across ages. It was with a sample-barcoded 5' primer and a J-beta primer mix that a second PCR of roughly 7 to 12 cycles was run. Each CDR3 protein is one row after TCRdb ran MiXCR on the 5' RACE reads. The data show some 1.8 million distinct CDR3 sequences, more than 35% seen once. The source material was blood. Receptor source: a human donor in good health.

V usage is TRBV5-1 and J usage is TRBJ2-3; 8 bases line up with TRBD1. Germline V gives CDR1 SGHRS, CDR2 YFSETQ. Trimming cost V 3 bases and J 10 bases; bases outside gene matches: 10. The CDR3 consists of 14 residues. The CDR3 coding sequence is TGCGCCAGCAGCTGGGAACCCGGACAGGGTCCGCAGTATTTT. Translation: CASSWEPGQGPQYF. Filled out from reference TRBV5-1 and TRBJ2-3, the complete variable domain reads KAGVTQTPRYLIKTRGQQVTLSCSPISGHRSVSWYQQTPGQGLQFLFEYFSETQRNKGNFPGRFSGRQFSNSRSEMNVSTLELGDSALYLCASSWEPGQGPQYFGPGTRLTVL.

The chain links TRBV7-2 to TRBJ2-7, with D possibly being TRBD2 (6 bases). This CDR3 is 14 amino acids long. Trimming pared 5 bases from V and 0 bases from J, leaving 11 bases between. CDR1 SGHTA and CDR2 FQGNSA come from the germline V gene. This chain's CDR3 is CASSPGRLSYEQYF. CDR3 nucleotide sequence: TGTGCCAGCAGCCCCGGGAGACTCTCCTACGAGCAGTACTTC.

The chain recombines TRBV6-2 or TRBV6-3 with TRBJ2-5, with 9 positions matching TRBD1. The V and J ends lost 8 bases and 5 bases, in that order; junction bases with no gene match: 9. Germline V lookup: CDR1 MNHEY, CDR2 SVGEGT. The CDR3 covers 14 residues. The CDR3 reads CASVVGQGGETQYF. The CDR3 DNA sequence: TGTGCCAGCGTGGTGGGACAGGGAGGCGAGACCCAGTACTTC.

This sequence joins TRBV10-3 and TRBJ2-2; TRBD1 is a possible D gene (5 bases). CDR3 length: 17 amino acids. Per the germline V gene, CDR1 is ENHRY and CDR2 is SYGVKD. Trimming removed 3 bases from V and 0 bases from J, with 14 bases in between. This CDR3 reads CAISESILGPNTGELFF. In nucleotides, the CDR3 is TGTGCCATCAGTGAAAGCATCTTGGGGCCGAACACCGGGGAGCTGTTTTTT.

The rearrangement uses TRBV7-2 and TRBJ1-2; weak D call: TRBD1 (5 bases). Trimming stripped 5 bases from V and 6 bases from J, with 16 bases between. The germline V gene has CDR1 SGHTA and CDR2 FQGNSA. The CDR3 has 14 residues. Here the CDR3 reads CASSPAGGGNGYTF. CDR3 nucleotide sequence: TGTGCCAGCAGCCCAGCGGGGGGAGGTAATGGCTACACCTTC.

This rearrangement joins TRBV20-1 to TRBJ1-2; D gene unclear. This CDR3 contains 14 residues. CDR1 and CDR2 from the germline V gene are DFQATT and SNEGSKA (reference sequence). Trimming took off 6 bases at V and 4 bases at J, with 18 bases between the two ends. CDR3 nucleotide sequence: TGCAGTGCCGGTACCACTCCCTTGGCCTATGGCTACACCTTC. Translating gives CSAGTTPLAYGYTF.

This clonotype has a handful of counts. This chain connects TRBV6-2 or TRBV6-3 to TRBJ2-7, with a weak D call TRBD1 (6 bases). The CDR3 has 12 amino acids. V lost 6 bases to trimming and J lost 6 bases, with 12 bases between them. Germline CDR1 and CDR2: MNHEY and SVGEGT. The CDR3: CASRGGEGEQYF. CDR3 in DNA: TGTGCCAGCAGAGGGGGAGAGGGCGAGCAGTACTTC.

This clonotype appeared many times. CDR3 region: CASSYWTGGAGQETQYF. Here the CDR3 DNA reads TGTGCCAGCAGTTACTGGACAGGGGGCGCGGGGCAAGAGACCCAGTACTTC. The chain uses TRBV6-5 and TRBJ2-5, with 11 bases matching TRBD1. With 1 base clipped from V and 2 bases from J, the junction kept 6 bases outside the gene matches. The CDR3 spans 17 residues. Germline V gene sequence: CDR1 MNHEY, CDR2 SVGAGI.

The table lists this clonotype with a few counts. The rearrangement uses TRBV3-1 and TRBJ2-1; D unclear. The V and J ends lost 6 bases and 0 bases respectively, with 15 bases between them. The V gene's germline CDR1 is LGHDT and CDR2 YNNKEL (reference sequence). The CDR3 loop spans 16 amino acids. DNA of the CDR3: TGTGCCAGCAGTTATGTCGAGGCGAGCTCCTACAATGAGCAGTTCTTC. This translates into CASSYVEASSYNEQFF.

The rearrangement links TRBV4-3 to TRBJ2-2; no firm D call. The germline V and J ends were trimmed by 0 bases and 5 bases, with 13 bases remaining between them. The CDR3 loop spans 16 amino acids. CDR1 LGHNA and CDR2 YSLEER come from the germline V gene. CDR3 protein: CASSQELLRDTGELFF. The CDR3, as DNA: TGCGCCAGCAGCCAAGAGTTGTTAAGGGATACCGGGGAGCTGTTTTTT.

Points on this clonotype: This may come from a read error, since a much larger clone is one base off. The chain couples TRBV28 to TRBJ2-7, with D tentatively TRBD1 (5 bases). Germline assignment: CDR1 MDHEN and CDR2 SYDVKM. Trimming removed 2 bases at V and 3 bases at J, with 8 bases between. There are 13 residues in the CDR3. The CDR3 reads CASSLDSVYEQYF. CDR3 nucleotide sequence: TGTGCCAGCAGTTTAGACAGTGTCTACGAGCAGTACTTC.

The V and J genes are TRBV20-1 and TRBJ2-7; weak D call: TRBD1 (5 bases). CDR3 length: 15 amino acids. V lost 0 bases to trimming and J lost 0 bases, with 12 bases between them. Germline CDR1 reads DFQATT; CDR2 reads SNEGSKA (reference sequence). The CDR3 nucleotides read TGCAGTGCTAGAGATGTGCAGGGAAGCTCCTACGAGCAGTACTTC. It is translated as CSARDVQGSSYEQYF.

This clonotype has a handful of counts. The chain combines TRBV9 with TRBJ1-5; D possibly corresponds to TRBD1 (5 bases). Looked up from germline, CDR1 is SGDLS and CDR2 is YYNGEE. The V end was cut by 3 bases, the J end by 3 bases, with 13 bases between. The CDR3 consists of 15 residues. The CDR3 bases are TGTGCCAGCAGCGCGCAGGGATTGTACAATCAGCCCCAGCATTTT. Protein: CASSAQGLYNQPQHF.

The chain combines TRBV21-1 with TRBJ2-5. TRBV21-1 counts as a pseudogene. The CDR3 covers 14 residues. The CDR3 region is CASSKAGDQETQYF. DNA of the CDR3: TGTGCCAGCAGCAAAGCCGGGGACCAAGAGACCCAGTACTTC.

The CDR3 here is CASSLTAGRSNTEAFF. CDR3 in DNA: TGCGCCAGCAGCTTAACGGCGGGACGGTCGAACACTGAAGCTTTCTTT. The V gene is TRBV5-1, the J gene TRBJ1-1; a possible D gene is TRBD1 (5 bases). V lost 2 bases and J 1 base, leaving 15 bases between the germline ends. CDR3 length: 16 residues. Germline-derived CDR1 and CDR2 are SGHRS and YFSETQ.

The chain couples TRBV6-6 to TRBJ1-1, with D maybe TRBD1 (5 bases). V was shortened by 7 bases and J by 2 bases, with 17 bases between the two germline ends. This CDR3 has 15 amino acids. Germline CDR1 is MNHNY and CDR2 is SVGAGI (reference sequence). The CDR3 DNA is TGTGCCAGCACCTCGAGGGGTGAGTTCAACACTGAAGCTTTCTTT. Protein sequence: CASTSRGEFNTEAFF.

The chain couples TRBV28 to TRBJ1-5; TRBD1 might be the D (5 bases). Per germline, CDR1 MDHEN and CDR2 SYDVKM. Trimming took off 8 bases at V and 0 bases at J, with 11 bases between the two ends. The CDR3 spans 14 residues. CDR3 DNA sequence: TGTGCCAGCCTTCTTACAGGTAGCAATCAGCCCCAGCATTTT. As protein: CASLLTGSNQPQHF.

This clonotype was detected a few times. The chain joins TRBV4-3 to TRBJ2-5, with D maybe TRBD2 (6 bases). Trimming took off 1 base at V and 4 bases at J, with 13 bases between the two ends. The CDR3 has 15 amino acids. CDR1 and CDR2 (germline): LGHNA, YSLEER. CDR3 DNA: TGCGCCAGCAGCCAAGTTCAACTGGGGGGAGAGACCCAGTACTTC. Residues: CASSQVQLGGETQYF.

This clonotype was counted a single time. The CDR3, as DNA: TGCAGTGCTACGGAACAGGGCAACTATGGCTACACCTTC. The encoded protein is CSATEQGNYGYTF. The chain joins TRBV20-1 to TRBJ1-2, with D tentatively TRBD1 (6 bases). Germline V CDR1 and CDR2: DFQATT, SNEGSKA (reference sequence). The CDR3 spans 13 residues. Trimming shortened V by 4 bases and J by 2 bases, and 11 bases separated the two germline ends.

The chain recombines TRBV7-2 with TRBJ2-1; D possibly corresponds to TRBD1 (5 bases). The CDR3 consists of 14 residues. V lost 0 bases and J 9 bases, leaving 12 bases between the germline ends. CDR1 and CDR2 from the germline V gene are SGHTA and FQGNSA. The CDR3 DNA reads TGTGCCAGCAGCTTAGCTTCCAGGGCGGTTGAGCAGTTCTTC. Encoded protein: CASSLASRAVEQFF.

The chain uses TRBV27 and TRBJ1-2; D not certain. Germline V lookup: CDR1 MNHEY, CDR2 SMNVEV (reference sequence). This CDR3 comprises 17 residues. V was shortened by 2 bases and J by 3 bases, with 19 bases between the two germline ends. In DNA, the CDR3 is TGTGCCAGCAGTTTACGGGCCCTGTCACCTCCACACTATGGCTACACCTTC. Residues: CASSLRALSPPHYGYTF.

This clonotype has only a few counts. The chain is built from TRBV29-1 and TRBJ2-7; D possibly corresponds to TRBD1 (5 bases). V lost 0 bases, J lost 4 bases, and 16 bases lay in between. The CDR3 runs to 15 residues. The germline V gene encodes CDR1 SQVTM and CDR2 ANQGSEA. The CDR3 DNA follows: TGCAGCGTTGAAGATGAGGCAGGGATTGATTACGAGCAGTACTTC. This encodes CSVEDEAGIDYEQYF.

The V and J genes are TRBV7-2 and TRBJ1-4; weak D call: TRBD1 (6 bases). The CDR3 is made up of 15 amino acids. Germline assignment: CDR1 SGHTA and CDR2 FQGNSA. V was trimmed by 1 base and J by 7 bases, leaving 13 bases between them. The DNA of the CDR3 is TGTGCCAGCAGCTTAGACAGGGTTTGGCCTGAAAAACTGTTTTTT. This sequence encodes CASSLDRVWPEKLFF.